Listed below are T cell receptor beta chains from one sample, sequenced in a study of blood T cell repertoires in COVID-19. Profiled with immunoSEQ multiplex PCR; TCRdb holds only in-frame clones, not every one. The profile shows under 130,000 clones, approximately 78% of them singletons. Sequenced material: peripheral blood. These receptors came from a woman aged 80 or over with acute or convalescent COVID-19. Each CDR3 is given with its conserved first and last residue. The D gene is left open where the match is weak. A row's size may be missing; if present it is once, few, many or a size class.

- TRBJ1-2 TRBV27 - TGTGCCACCCAGACAGGTTATGTTGGCTACACCTTC CATQTGYVGYTF
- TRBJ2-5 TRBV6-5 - TGTGCCAGCAGTACCGACAGGAAAGAGACCCAGTACTTC CASSTDRKETQYF
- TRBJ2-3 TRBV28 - TGTGCCAGCAGTTCAAGCGGGCCCGGGCCAGATACGCAGTATTTT CASSSSGPGPDTQYF
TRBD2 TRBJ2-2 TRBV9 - TGTGCCAGCAGCCCGGGACTAGCGAGCTTTTATGAAACCGGGGAGCTGTTTTTT CASSPGLASFYETGELFF
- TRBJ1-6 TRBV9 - TGTGCCAGCAGCGTGGACGGGAGCTCCTATAATTCACCCCTCCACTTT CASSVDGSSYNSPLHF
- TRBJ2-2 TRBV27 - TGTGCCAGCAGTTTCGGCGGGGAGCTGTTTTTT CASSFGGELFF
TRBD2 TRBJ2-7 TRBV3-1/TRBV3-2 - TGTGCCAGCAGCCGAACTAGCGGGGGGAGCTCCTACGAGCAGTACTTC CASSRTSGGSSYEQYF
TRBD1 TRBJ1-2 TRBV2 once TGTGCCAGCAAGGGACAGGCCTATGGCTACACCTTC CASKGQAYGYTF
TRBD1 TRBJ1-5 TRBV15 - TGTGCCACCCGGCAGGGGGCGAAGGGCCCCCAGCATTTT CATRQGAKGPQHF
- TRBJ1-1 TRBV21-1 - TGTGCCAGCACCCCCAGGGGGAACACTGAAGCTTTCTTT CASTPRGNTEAFF
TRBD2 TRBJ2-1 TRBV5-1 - TGCGCCAGCAGCTTCAGCGGGAGGTATGATGAGCAGTTCTTC CASSFSGRYDEQFF
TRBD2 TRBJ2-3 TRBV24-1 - TGTGCCACCACTTCAGCGGGGAGGGACGATACGCAGTATTTT CATTSAGRDDTQYF
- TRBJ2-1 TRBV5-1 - TGCGCCAGCAGCTTGTCTAGCTACAATGAGCAGTTCTTC CASSLSSYNEQFF
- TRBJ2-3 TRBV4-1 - TGCGCCAGCAGCCAAGACGACCTGAACAGAGATACGCAGTATTTT CASSQDDLNRDTQYF
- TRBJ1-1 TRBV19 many TGTGCCAGTAGCGTACAGGGTTGGACTGAAGCTTTCTTT CASSVQGWTEAFF
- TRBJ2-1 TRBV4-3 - TGCGCCAGCAGCCACGCGGCCAGCAGCCTCTACAATGAGCAGTTCTTC CASSHAASSLYNEQFF
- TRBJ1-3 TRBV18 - TGTGCCAGCTCAGCGAACTCTGGAAACACCATATATTTT CASSANSGNTIYF
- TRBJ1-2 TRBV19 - TGTGCCAGTAAAAAGGAGGGGACTAACTATGGCTACACCTTC CASKKEGTNYGYTF
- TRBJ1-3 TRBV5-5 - TGTGCCAGCAGCTTGGTTCCGAACACCATATATTTT CASSLVPNTIYF
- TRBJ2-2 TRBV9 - TGTGCCAGCAGCGTAGCCGGCGGGGAGCTGTTTTTT CASSVAGGELFF
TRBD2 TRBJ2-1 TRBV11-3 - TGTGCCAGCAGCTTAGCATGGGCTAGCGGCGCGGTAGATGAGCAGTTCTTC CASSLAWASGAVDEQFF
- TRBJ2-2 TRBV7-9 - TGTGCCAGCAGCTTTTGGCCCAACACCGGGGAGCTGTTTTTT CASSFWPNTGELFF
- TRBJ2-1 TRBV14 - TGTGCCAGCAGCCCCCGTCGACAGGTCGGATCCTACAATGAGCAGTTCTTC CASSPRRQVGSYNEQFF
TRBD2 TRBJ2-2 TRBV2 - TGTGCAACCACGTGGCGGGAGTCCGGGGAGCTGTTTTTT CATTWRESGELFF
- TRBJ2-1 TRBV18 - TGTGCCAGCTCACCAGTAGGGGGCAATGAGCAGTTCTTC CASSPVGGNEQFF
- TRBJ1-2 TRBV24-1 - TGTGCCACCAGTGAATCCGAAAAACCGGGGGGCTACACCTTC CATSESEKPGGYTF
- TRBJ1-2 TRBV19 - TGTGCCAGTAGTATGGGAGCACAGGGCCCCCTAAGCTATGGCTACACCTTC CASSMGAQGPLSYGYTF
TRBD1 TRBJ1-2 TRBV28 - TGTGCCAGCAGTGCACCGGGACAGACCTATGGCTACACCTTC CASSAPGQTYGYTF
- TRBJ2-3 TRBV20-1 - TGCAGTGCTAGTCAGTACACAGATACGCAGTATTTT CSASQYTDTQYF
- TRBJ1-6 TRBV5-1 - TGCGCCAGCAGCTTGGCCCCCAGGTCAGGGTCACCCCTCCACTTT CASSLAPRSGSPLHF
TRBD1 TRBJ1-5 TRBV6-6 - TGTGCCAGCAGTTACACGGAAGGACAGGGGGCTCAGCCCCAGCATTTT CASSYTEGQGAQPQHF
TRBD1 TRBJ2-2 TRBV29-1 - TGCAGCGTTTCCCGGACAGGGGCCGGGGAGCTGTTTTTT CSVSRTGAGELFF
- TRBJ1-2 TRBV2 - TGTGCCAGCAGTGGGAGGGTGGCAGTACAGGGCTACACCTTC CASSGRVAVQGYTF
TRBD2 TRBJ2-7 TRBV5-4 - TGTGCCAGCAGCAGCCGGACTAGCGGGAGGGACGAGCAGTACTTC CASSSRTSGRDEQYF
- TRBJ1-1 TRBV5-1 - TGCGCCAGCAGCGCCGTCGGGACACTCAACACTGAAGCTTTCTTT CASSAVGTLNTEAFF
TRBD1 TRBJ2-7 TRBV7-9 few TGTGCCAGCAGCTTAGCCGCCCCAGGGGGCTCCTACGAGCAGTACTTC CASSLAAPGGSYEQYF